The 28 T cell receptor beta chains below all came from one sample that was sequenced in a study of blood T cell repertoires in COVID-19. Some clones are missing from TCRdb's copy, which holds only in-frame ones; the method was immunoSEQ multiplex PCR. This repertoire shows 200,000 to 250,000 clones, about nine tenths found once; its top ten account for about 1.8%. Sequencing input: peripheral blood. These receptors came from a man aged 70 or older with acute or convalescent COVID-19.

V is TRBV2 and J is TRBJ2-2; D perhaps matches TRBD2 (5 bases). The ends were cut back, 4 bases at V and 5 bases at J, with 11 bases in the middle. CDR3 length: 14 residues. From germline, CDR1 is SNHLY and CDR2 FYNNEI. The CDR3 bases are TGTGCCAGCAGTGGTGGGAGAAAGACCGGGGAGCTGTTTTTT. Protein sequence: CASSGGRKTGELFF.

The rearrangement uses TRBV7-2 and TRBJ1-5, with 8 bases that match TRBD1. The CDR3 extends over 16 amino acids. Germline V gene sequence: CDR1 SGHTA, CDR2 FQGNSA. V was pared by 6 bases and J by 7 bases, with 14 bases of the junction left unmatched. CDR3 coding DNA: TGTGCCAGCAGTCAAAGGGGTGCAGGGGGCAGGCAGCCCCAGCATTTT. Residues: CASSQRGAGGRQPQHF.

This chain joins TRBV27 and TRBJ2-2; D is unclear. The length of the CDR3 is 19 residues. Germline lookup yields CDR1 MNHEY and CDR2 SMNVEV (reference sequence). The ends were cut back, 5 bases at V and 0 bases at J, with 22 bases in the middle. CDR3 loop: CASSVATPFRRTNTGELFF. CDR3 nucleotides: TGTGCCAGCAGTGTAGCAACACCGTTCCGAAGGACGAACACCGGGGAGCTGTTTTTT.

The V gene is TRBV10-2, the J gene TRBJ1-5; 9 bases fit TRBD1. Germline loops: CDR1 WSHSY, CDR2 SAAADI. The CDR3 sequence is 14 residues long. J gave up 6 bases and V 6 bases, and 6 bases lay outside the gene matches. The CDR3 region is CASSLDRGTQPQHF. In nucleotides, the CDR3 is TGCGCCAGCAGCCTAGACAGGGGGACTCAGCCCCAGCATTTT.

This clone is a singleton in its sample. The V call is TRBV3-1 (or the pseudogene TRBV3-2), the J call TRBJ1-2, with a possible D match to TRBD1 (6 bases). V was shortened by 3 bases and J by 5 bases, with 19 bases between the two germline ends. CDR1 and CDR2 from the germline V gene are LGHDT and YNNKEL (reference sequence). This CDR3 has 16 amino acids. CDR3 amino acids: CASSQAQGLLFYGYTF. As DNA, the CDR3 is TGTGCCAGCAGCCAGGCACAGGGCTTACTCTTTTATGGCTACACCTTC.

The chain couples TRBV6-6 to TRBJ2-1; a possible D gene is TRBD2 (6 bases). V was clipped by 9 bases and J by 2 bases, with 17 bases between them. This CDR3 is 15 amino acids long. Germline V gives CDR1 MNHNY, CDR2 SVGAGI (reference sequence). CDR3 amino acids: CASGEKVAAYNEQFF. The CDR3 DNA sequence: TGTGCCAGTGGAGAGAAAGTAGCGGCCTACAATGAGCAGTTCTTC.

CDR3 amino acids: CASSFGTGGAGQPQHF. As DNA, the CDR3 is TGTGCCAGTAGCTTCGGGACAGGGGGCGCGGGTCAGCCCCAGCATTTT. The gene calls are TRBV19 and TRBJ1-5; 12 positions match TRBD1. Trimming took 6 bases from V and 6 from J; bases not matched to a gene: 9. CDR1 and CDR2 from the germline V gene are LNHDA and SQIVND (reference sequence). The CDR3 has 16 amino acids. The full variable domain, completed using reference TRBV19 and TRBJ1-5, is DGGITQSPKYLFRKEGQNVTLSCEQNLNHDAMYWYRQDPGQGLRLIYYSQIVNDFQKGDIAEGYSVSREKKESFPLTVTSAQKNPTAFYLCASSFGTGGAGQPQHFGDGTRLSIL.

The CDR3 sequence: CASSPEGQGSYEQYF. CDR3 nucleotide sequence: TGTGCCAGCTCTCCAGAAGGACAGGGATCCTACGAGCAGTACTTC. The gene calls are TRBV2 and TRBJ2-7, with 8 bases that match TRBD1. The V and J ends lost 8 bases and 1 base, in that order; junction bases with no gene match: 10. The CDR3 runs 15 residues. Germline V gene sequence: CDR1 SNHLY, CDR2 FYNNEI.

This clone has just a few counts. This sequence joins TRBV6-1 and TRBJ1-4; TRBD1 matches at 7 bases. The CDR3 consists of 12 residues. Germline V gene sequence: CDR1 MNHNS, CDR2 SASEGT. J gave up 10 bases and V 3 bases, and 2 bases lay outside the gene matches. In DNA, the CDR3 is TGTGCCAGCAGTGACAGGGGGGTAAAACTGTTTTTT. Translating it yields CASSDRGVKLFF.

The chain is built from TRBV7-9 and TRBJ2-5, with a weak D call TRBD1 (6 bases). This CDR3 contains 16 residues. Trimming cost V 3 bases and J 4 bases, with 18 bases left between them. The germline CDR1 and CDR2 sequences are SEHNR and FQNEAQ (reference sequence). The CDR3 nucleotides read TGTGCCAGCAGCTTTTATGGGGCAGGGGCGGGAGAGACCCAGTACTTC. Translated: CASSFYGAGAGETQYF.

The rearrangement joins TRBV4-1 to TRBJ1-3, with 9 positions matching TRBD1. Germline V gene sequence: CDR1 MGHRA, CDR2 YSYEKL. This CDR3 contains 16 residues. Trimming took 4 bases from V and 0 from J; bases not matched to a gene: 4. CDR3 amino acids: CASSLGQGRSGNTIYF. DNA of the CDR3: TGCGCCAGCAGCCTCGGACAGGGGCGCTCTGGAAACACCATATATTTT.

The chain couples TRBV27 to TRBJ1-2; D is undetermined. From germline, CDR1 is MNHEY and CDR2 SMNVEV (reference sequence). The CDR3 runs to 14 residues. V lost 5 bases and J 7 bases, leaving 17 bases between the germline ends. CDR3 region: CASSPLRLGGGYTF. CDR3 DNA: TGTGCCAGCAGTCCCCTAAGGCTGGGAGGTGGCTACACCTTC.

The V and J genes are TRBV7-3 and TRBJ2-1; possibly TRBD1 for D (5 bases). The CDR3 runs 15 residues. Trimming took 3 bases from V and 2 from J, leaving 11 bases between them. CDR1 and CDR2 from the germline V gene are SGHTA and FQGTGA. The CDR3 loop is CASSLSQGPYNEQFF. CDR3 DNA sequence: TGTGCCAGCAGCTTGTCCCAGGGTCCCTACAATGAGCAGTTCTTC.

The rearrangement links TRBV7-8 to TRBJ2-1; D gene ambiguous. Trimming removed 5 bases at V and 7 bases at J, with 18 bases between. This CDR3 spans 15 amino acids. Germline V CDR1 and CDR2: SGHVS, FQNEAQ. The DNA for the CDR3 is TGTGCCAGCAGCCCTAGTTCTACCCTTTGGAATGAGCAGTTCTTC. Amino acids: CASSPSSTLWNEQFF. The variable domain in full, completed from reference TRBV7-8 and TRBJ2-1, reads GAGVSQSPRYKVAKRGQDVALRCDPISGHVSLFWYQQALGQGPEFLTYFQNEAQLDKSGLPSDRFFAERPEGSVSTLKIQRTQQEDSAVYLCASSPSSTLWNEQFFGPGTRLTVL.

This rearrangement joins TRBV28 to TRBJ2-3, with D tentatively TRBD2 (6 bases). This CDR3 region has 14 residues. Trimming cost V 6 bases and J 3 bases, with 13 bases left between them. Germline CDR1 is MDHEN and CDR2 is SYDVKM. The DNA of the CDR3 is TGTGCCAGCAGGATGGAGGGCCTGACAGATACGCAGTATTTT. This codes for CASRMEGLTDTQYF.

This chain joins TRBV3-1 (or the pseudogene TRBV3-2) and TRBJ1-5, with 9 positions matching TRBD1. With 2 bases clipped from V and 6 bases from J, the junction kept 2 bases outside the gene matches. CDR1 is LGHDT, CDR2 YNNKEL, per germline (reference sequence). This CDR3 is built from 14 residues. The DNA of the CDR3 is TGTGCCAGCAGCCAAACAGGGGGCTTTCAGCCCCAGCATTTT. This gives the protein CASSQTGGFQPQHF.

This chain uses TRBV7-8 with TRBJ1-6; D possibly corresponds to TRBD1 (5 bases). V lost 3 bases and J lost 7, with 10 bases in between. The CDR3 contains 14 residues. Germline V CDR1 and CDR2: SGHVS, FQNEAQ. The chain's CDR3 is CASSFRGYNSPLHF. The CDR3 bases are TGTGCCAGCAGCTTTAGGGGATACAATTCACCCCTCCACTTT.

This sequence joins TRBV12-5 and TRBJ2-5, with 8 bases fitting TRBD1. After removal of 6 bases from V and 7 bases from J, the junction contained 10 bases not matched to a gene. The CDR3 extends over 14 amino acids. CDR1 is LGHNT and CDR2 is FRNRAP in the germline V gene. CDR3 sequence (DNA): TGTGCTAGTGGATCGTCTGGACAGGGCGGGACCCAGTACTTC. Translating it yields CASGSSGQGGTQYF. The whole variable domain, remainder taken from reference TRBV12-5 and TRBJ2-5, is DARVTQTPRHKVTEMGQEVTMRCQPILGHNTVFWYRQTMMQGLELLAYFRNRAPLDDSGMPKDRFSAEMPDATLATLKIQPSEPRDSAVYFCASGSSGQGGTQYFGPGTRLLVL.

The chain recombines TRBV7-3 with TRBJ2-2; TRBD1 agrees at 7 bases. The CDR3 is made up of 16 amino acids. V shed 4 bases, J shed 1 base, and the junction held 6 bases outside the gene matches. CDR1 and CDR2 from the germline V gene are SGHTA and FQGTGA. CDR3 loop: CASSSSGTENTGELFF. CDR3 DNA: TGTGCCAGCAGCTCCTCCGGGACAGAGAACACCGGGGAGCTGTTTTTT. The whole variable domain, remainder taken from reference TRBV7-3 and TRBJ2-2, is GAGVSQTPSNKVTEKGKYVELRCDPISGHTALYWYRQSLGQGPEFLIYFQGTGAADDSGLPNDRFFAVRPEGSVSTLKIQRTERGDSAVYLCASSSSGTENTGELFFGEGSRLTVL.

The chain joins TRBV7-8 to TRBJ1-6; tentatively, D is TRBD1 (5 bases). V was pared by 8 bases and J by 12 bases, with 23 bases between. This CDR3 contains 15 residues. Germline V CDR1 and CDR2: SGHVS, FQNEAQ. The CDR3 sequence: CASGPAGTGLGPLHF. CDR3 nucleotide sequence: TGTGCCAGCGGCCCAGCCGGAACAGGCTTAGGACCCCTCCACTTT. The complete variable domain, with remaining parts taken from reference TRBV7-8 and TRBJ1-6, reads GAGVSQSPRYKVAKRGQDVALRCDPISGHVSLFWYQQALGQGPEFLTYFQNEAQLDKSGLPSDRFFAERPEGSVSTLKIQRTQQEDSAVYLCASGPAGTGLGPLHFGNGTRLTVT.

V and J are TRBV5-1 and TRBJ1-1; D gene unclear. Germline V gene sequence: CDR1 SGHRS, CDR2 YFSETQ. V was shortened by 7 bases and J by 1 base, with 5 bases between the two germline ends. This CDR3 spans 11 amino acids. The CDR3 loop is CASLTNTEAFF. CDR3 nucleotide sequence: TGCGCCAGCCTAACGAACACTGAAGCTTTCTTT.

The chain uses TRBV4-3 and TRBJ1-5; TRBD1 is a possible D gene (5 bases). The CDR3 is 15 amino acids. Per the germline V gene, CDR1 is LGHNA and CDR2 is YSLEER. V lost 3 bases and J 7 bases, leaving 16 bases between the germline ends. The CDR3, as DNA: TGCGCCAGCAGCCAGACTTGGGGGGGGAGACAGCCCCAGCATTTT. Residues: CASSQTWGGRQPQHF.

This sequence joins TRBV7-6 and TRBJ1-1; tentative D call: TRBD1 (6 bases). The CDR3 is 14 amino acids. V was cut by 5 bases and J by 1 base, with 11 bases left in between. Germline CDR1 reads SGHVS; CDR2 reads FNYEAQ. CDR3 sequence reads: CASSPKGQNTEAFF. The CDR3 DNA reads as TGTGCCAGCAGCCCTAAGGGACAGAACACTGAAGCTTTCTTT.

V and J are TRBV7-9 and TRBJ2-7; TRBD2 matches at 10 bases. The CDR3 loop spans 16 amino acids. Germline values: CDR1 SEHNR, CDR2 FQNEAQ (reference sequence). V shed 2 bases and J 3 bases; nucleotides not matched to a gene: 7. The CDR3 nucleotides read TGTGCCAGCAGCTTACCGGCTAGCGGGAGTGTCTACGAGCAGTACTTC. Its protein is CASSLPASGSVYEQYF.

This chain uses TRBV5-8 with TRBJ1-5; 8 bases line up with TRBD1. The CDR3 is 14 amino acids. Per the germline V gene, CDR1 is SGHTS and CDR2 is YDEGEE. V trimming: 6 bases; J trimming: 4 bases; junction bases outside the gene matches: 6. This CDR3 is CASTTGARNQPQHF. In DNA, the CDR3 is TGTGCCAGCACGACAGGGGCAAGGAATCAGCCCCAGCATTTT.

The J gene is TRBJ1-2, the V gene TRBV11-2; no definite D call. The CDR3 extends over 13 amino acids. CDR1 is SGHAT, CDR2 FQNNGV, per germline. The germline V and J ends were trimmed by 3 bases and 3 bases, with 8 bases remaining between them. CDR3 DNA: TGTGCCAGCAGCTTTAAGACTGACTATGGCTACACCTTC. Encoded protein: CASSFKTDYGYTF.

The gene calls are TRBV9 and TRBJ2-1; 13 bases are a match to TRBD2. Germline V gene data show CDR1 as SGDLS and CDR2 as YYNGEE. Losses at the gene ends were 2 bases for V and 5 bases for J; bases not matched to a gene: 10. The CDR3 is made up of 18 amino acids. CDR3 protein: CASSVRSGTSGKNNEQFF. The CDR3 bases are TGTGCCAGCAGCGTGAGGTCCGGGACTAGCGGGAAGAACAATGAGCAGTTCTTC.

On this clone itself: Other DNA sequences in this specimen translate into the identical CDR3. The CDR3 is CASSPNTDTQYF. The CDR3 bases are TGTGCCAGCAGTCCAAACACAGATACGCAGTATTTT. The genes are TRBV28 and TRBJ2-3; D not certain. CDR1 is MDHEN, CDR2 SYDVKM, per germline. The CDR3 totals 12 residues. With 5 bases removed from V and 2 bases from J, the gap between germline ends came to 5 bases.